Below, 23 T cell receptor beta chains from the same sample are listed, as sequenced in a study of low-dose radiotherapy and immunotherapy resistance in tumors. The time point was: after trial treatment. The treatment was: LDRT plus nivolumab, ipilimumab, low-dose cyclophosphamide and aspirin (RACIN trial). With TRAV- and TRBV-specific primers, first-strand cDNA was made, covering the alpha and beta chains. PCR amplification of the TCRs was performed with Phusion for 20 PCR cycles, and it relied on a constant-region primer together with a V-primer adapter. One entry per CDR3 protein results from TCRdb running MiXCR on the reads. The sample has around 80,000 distinct CDR3 sequences, over 15% seen once. Source: PBMCs, taken after low-dose radiotherapy plus immunotherapy. The receptors derive from a male donor with prostate cancer.

The table lists this clonotype with many counts. The chain is built from TRBV5-4 and TRBJ1-3; D gene unclear. Germline CDR1 SGHNT, CDR2 YYREEE (reference sequence). The CDR3 has 14 residues. Trimming cost V 0 bases and J 0 bases, with 4 bases left between them. In DNA form, the CDR3 reads TGTGCCAGCAGCTTGGGATTCTCTGGAAACACCATATATTTT. Translated, it gives CASSLGFSGNTIYF.

This clonotype was picked up many times. V and J are TRBV27 and TRBJ2-3; D unresolved. The V end was cut by 1 base, the J end by 2 bases, with 13 bases between. CDR1 is MNHEY, CDR2 SMNVEV, per germline (reference sequence). CDR3 length: 16 amino acids. The CDR3 bases are TGTGCCAGCAGTTTATATCCGACCGGGCCCACAGATACGCAGTATTTT. Protein product: CASSLYPTGPTDTQYF.

The genes are TRBV7-2 and TRBJ2-6; D is unclear. V gave up 4 bases and J gave up 4 bases, with 11 bases separating them. Germline lookup yields CDR1 SGHTA and CDR2 FQGNSA. The CDR3 length is 15 residues. CDR3 sequence reads: CASSYRVSGANVLTF. For the CDR3, the DNA is TGTGCCAGCAGCTATAGGGTTTCGGGGGCCAACGTCCTGACTTTC. The full variable domain, rest sourced from reference TRBV7-2 and TRBJ2-6, is GAGVSQSPSNKVTEKGKDVELRCDPISGHTALYWYRQSLGQGLEFLIYFQGNSAPDKSGLPSDRFSAERTGGSVSTLTIQRTQQEDSAVYLCASSYRVSGANVLTFGAGSRLTVL.

This clonotype was found many times. The V and J genes are TRBV29-1 and TRBJ2-3; the D is unclear. The CDR3 sequence is 13 residues long. Germline CDR1 SQVTM, CDR2 ANQGSEA. Trimming took 6 bases from V and 4 from J, leaving 14 bases between them. CDR3 DNA: TGCAGCGTGACTCCACACACGGCAGATACGCAGTATTTT. Its translation is CSVTPHTADTQYF.

The CDR3 is CASSRDKGQSPYEQYF. DNA for the CDR3: TGCGCCAGCAGCCGCGATAAAGGACAATCACCTTACGAGCAGTACTTC. This chain connects TRBV4-3 to TRBJ2-7; D may be TRBD1 (5 bases). Germline V CDR1 and CDR2: LGHNA, YSLEER. The CDR3 totals 16 residues. V lost 4 bases and J lost 4, with 20 bases in between.

This clonotype showed up many times. The rearrangement joins TRBV7-2 to TRBJ2-3; TRBD1 or TRBD2 may be the D gene (6 bases each). The CDR3 loop spans 15 amino acids. Looked up from germline, CDR1 is SGHTA and CDR2 is FQGNSA. The V gene lost 1 base and the J gene lost 4 bases, with 12 bases spanning the gap. CDR3 nucleotide sequence: TGTGCCAGCAGCTTAGAAGGGGGGCGATCAGATACGCAGTATTTT. It encodes CASSLEGGRSDTQYF.

The table lists this clonotype with many counts. This chain's CDR3 is CSAGTSGSTYNEQFF. In DNA form, the CDR3 reads TGCAGTGCTGGGACTAGCGGGAGTACCTACAATGAGCAGTTCTTC. This chain joins TRBV20-1 and TRBJ2-1; 14 nucleotides line up with TRBD2. CDR3 length: 15 amino acids. V shed 5 bases and J 2 bases; nucleotides not matched to a gene: 2. Germline values: CDR1 DFQATT, CDR2 SNEGSKA (reference sequence).

This clonotype came up many times. J is TRBJ2-2 and V is TRBV29-1; D gene unclear. The germline CDR1 and CDR2 sequences are SQVTM and ANQGSEA. This CDR3 contains 11 residues. V dropped 6 bases and J dropped 5 bases, with 7 bases sitting between them. CDR3 sequence: CSVSVTGELFF. DNA for the CDR3: TGCAGCGTCAGTGTTACCGGGGAGCTGTTTTTT.

The table lists this clonotype with many counts. J is TRBJ2-2 and V is TRBV19, with D possibly TRBD1 on 6 matching bases. Germline V gene lookup returns CDR1 LNHDA and CDR2 SQIVND (reference sequence). The ends were cut back, 6 bases at V and 1 base at J, with 12 bases in the middle. The CDR3 spans 15 residues. In nucleotides, the CDR3 is TGTGCCAGTAGGTTGAGGGGGAGGAACACCGGGGAGCTGTTTTTT. Residues: CASRLRGRNTGELFF.

The sample holds many counts of this clonotype. The rearrangement uses TRBV5-1 and TRBJ2-7; TRBD2 agrees at 9 bases. This CDR3 comprises 15 residues. Trimming removed 3 bases from V and 3 bases from J; junction bases left unmatched: 7. Per the germline V gene, CDR1 is SGHRS and CDR2 is YFSETQ. Written as DNA, the CDR3 is TGCGCCAGCAGCTGGGATAGCGGGAGTAGCTACGAGCAGTACTTC. Translation: CASSWDSGSSYEQYF. Complete variable domain (other parts from reference TRBV5-1 and TRBJ2-7): KAGVTQTPRYLIKTRGQQVTLSCSPISGHRSVSWYQQTPGQGLQFLFEYFSETQRNKGNFPGRFSGRQFSNSRSEMNVSTLELGDSALYLCASSWDSGSSYEQYFGPGTRLTVT.

This clonotype was seen many times. The chain is built from TRBV9 and TRBJ2-3; no reliable D call. Germline V gives CDR1 SGDLS, CDR2 YYNGEE. V dropped 4 bases and J dropped 0 bases, with 6 bases sitting between them. The CDR3 loop spans 13 amino acids. The DNA for the CDR3 is TGTGCCAGCAGCAAGGAGAGCACAGATACGCAGTATTTT. Its protein is CASSKESTDTQYF.

This clonotype occurred many times. The chain couples TRBV25-1 to TRBJ2-1; possibly TRBD1 or TRBD2 for D (5 bases each). The V end lost 1 base, the J end lost 7 bases, and 11 bases lay between the germline ends. Per the germline V gene, CDR1 is MGHDK and CDR2 is SYGVNS. This CDR3 has 14 amino acids. CDR3 sequence reads: CASSEWGKGNEQFF. As DNA, the CDR3 is TGTGCCAGCAGTGAATGGGGGAAGGGTAATGAGCAGTTCTTC.

This clonotype was recorded many times. This chain uses TRBV7-3 with TRBJ2-1; the D gene is possibly TRBD1 (5 bases). The germline V gene encodes CDR1 SGHTA and CDR2 FQGTGA. The length of the CDR3 is 12 residues. V was cut by 5 bases and J by 7 bases, with 9 bases left in between. CDR3 protein: CASSLDRNEQFF. The CDR3 nucleotides are TGTGCCAGCAGCCTCGACAGAAATGAGCAGTTCTTC.

The sample holds many counts of this clonotype. The chain joins TRBV6-2 or TRBV6-3 to TRBJ2-4; 7 nucleotides agree with TRBD1. CDR1 and CDR2 from the germline V gene are MNHEY and SVGEGT. The CDR3 contains 17 residues. Trimming at V came to 6 bases and at J to 3 bases, leaving 14 bases not matched to a gene. Here the CDR3 DNA reads TGTGCCAGCAGCCGCCTAGCAAGCCGGGACAGCAAAAACATTCAGTACTTC. It specifies CASSRLASRDSKNIQYF.

In its sample, this clonotype was seen many times. The chain couples TRBV7-2 to TRBJ2-3, with D perhaps being TRBD1 or TRBD2 (5 bases each). The V gene's germline CDR1 is SGHTA and CDR2 FQGNSA. This CDR3 spans 14 amino acids. Trimming cost V 1 base and J 3 bases, with 8 bases left between them. The CDR3 loop reads CASSLVGGTDTQYF. CDR3 bases: TGTGCCAGCAGCTTAGTTGGGGGAACAGATACGCAGTATTTT.

With regard to this clonotype: A far larger clone is one nucleotide away, so this likely arose from a read error. V gene TRBV10-3 combines with J gene TRBJ2-7; the D gene is possibly TRBD2 (6 bases). Per the germline V gene, CDR1 is ENHRY and CDR2 is SYGVKD. Deletions cut 3 bases from V and 7 bases from J, with 28 bases between. This CDR3 has 18 residues. CDR3 sequence: CAISDPDGYGSPYNEQYF. As DNA, the CDR3 is TGTGCCATCAGTGACCCCGATGGGTACGGGAGTCCCTACAATGAGCAGTACTTC.

This clonotype was recorded at least ten times. The J gene is TRBJ2-3, the V gene TRBV27; TRBD1 aligns across 9 bases. CDR3 length equals 15 residues. The ends lost 2 bases at V and 2 bases at J; junction bases unmatched: 2. CDR1 MNHEY and CDR2 SMNVEV come from the germline V gene (reference sequence). Written as DNA, the CDR3 is TGTGCCAGCAGTTTAGGGACAGGGTACACAGATACGCAGTATTTT. Encoded protein: CASSLGTGYTDTQYF.

This clonotype was detected many times. The chain links TRBV20-1 to TRBJ2-1, with D possibly TRBD1 on 5 matching bases. Trimming cost V 6 bases and J 0 bases, with 12 bases left between them. Germline-derived CDR1 and CDR2 are DFQATT and SNEGSKA (reference sequence). There are 14 residues in the CDR3. CDR3 nucleotide sequence: TGCAGTGCCCACAGGCCCAGCTCCTACAATGAGCAGTTCTTC. Amino acids: CSAHRPSSYNEQFF.

This clonotype was seen a few times. The chain combines TRBV30 with TRBJ1-1; perhaps TRBD1 as D (5 bases). Germline CDR1 and CDR2: GTSNPN and SVGIG (reference sequence). This CDR3 has 11 residues. The CDR3 nucleotides read TGTGGCGGGGGTAAAAACACTGAAGCTTTCTTT. Protein product: CGGGKNTEAFF.

This clonotype was observed many times. The chain has TRBV5-6 and TRBJ2-5; D is undetermined. This CDR3 region has 14 residues. Germline CDR1 reads SGHDT; CDR2 reads YYEEEE. Trimming stripped 1 base from V and 1 base from J, with 8 bases between. The CDR3 spells CASSLSRVQETQYF. The CDR3 region has the DNA TGTGCCAGCAGCTTGTCTCGGGTCCAAGAGACCCAGTACTTC.

This clonotype occurred many times. The chain links TRBV29-1 to TRBJ2-7, with 7 bases identical to TRBD1. J was trimmed by 0 bases and V by 4 bases; bases with no gene match: 3. This CDR3 has 13 residues. The germline V gene has CDR1 SQVTM and CDR2 ANQGSEA. CDR3 bases: TGCAGCGTTGTGGACAGGAGCTCCTACGAGCAGTACTTC. Translated: CSVVDRSSYEQYF.

This clonotype appeared once. This sequence is one base from a far larger clone and is likely a read error. V gene TRBV6-6 combines with J gene TRBJ1-3, with D possibly matching TRBD1 (6 bases). CDR3 length: 13 amino acids. Germline V CDR1 and CDR2: MNHNY, SVGAGI (reference sequence). Between the trimmed V and J ends, which lost 10 bases and 2 bases, there was a span of 12 bases. CDR3 sequence (DNA): TGTGCCAACACTGGGACAACTGGAAACACCATATATTTT. Residues: CANTGTTGNTIYF.

This rearrangement joins TRBV4-3 to TRBJ1-5; D remains unclear. V lost 0 bases to trimming and J lost 2 bases, with 11 bases between them. The CDR3 extends over 16 amino acids. In germline, CDR1 is LGHNA, CDR2 YSLEER. CDR3 protein: CASSQEAVWGNQPQHF. CDR3 bases: TGCGCCAGCAGCCAAGAGGCGGTTTGGGGCAATCAGCCCCAGCATTTT.